Here is one TCR beta chain with its context. This specimen belongs to a study of control samples from healthy donors and cancer patients. CDR1 and CDR2 from the germline V gene are KGHDR and SFDVKD. CDR3 length: 15 residues. Trimming took 3 bases from V and 9 from J; bases not matched to a gene: 7. Libraries were prepared by immunoSEQ multiplex PCR; TCRdb keeps only in-frame clonotypes and omits some of them. The sample lists roughly 150,000 clones; around 88% were seen once. Input material: blood. The sequence was obtained from a man younger than 35 in good health. The genes are TRBV24-1 and TRBJ2-1; TRBD1 matches at 10 bases. The CDR3 region has the DNA TGTGCCACCAGTGATCTGGGACAGGGGCGGCGTGAGCAGTTCTTC. It codes for CATSDLGQGRREQFF.